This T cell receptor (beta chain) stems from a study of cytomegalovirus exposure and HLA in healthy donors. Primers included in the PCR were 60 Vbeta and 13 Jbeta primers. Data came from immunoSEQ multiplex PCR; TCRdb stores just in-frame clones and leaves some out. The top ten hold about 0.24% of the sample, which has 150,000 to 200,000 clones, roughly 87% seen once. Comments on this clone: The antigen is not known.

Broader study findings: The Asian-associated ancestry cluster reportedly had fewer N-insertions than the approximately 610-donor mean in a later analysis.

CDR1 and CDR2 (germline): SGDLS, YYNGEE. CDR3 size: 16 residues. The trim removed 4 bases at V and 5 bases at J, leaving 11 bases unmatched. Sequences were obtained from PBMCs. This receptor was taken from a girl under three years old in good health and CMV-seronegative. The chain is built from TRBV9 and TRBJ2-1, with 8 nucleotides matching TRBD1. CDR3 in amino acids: CASSTRGQGRNNEQFF. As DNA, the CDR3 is TGTGCCAGCAGCACCCGCGGACAGGGTCGGAACAATGAGCAGTTCTTC.